This T cell receptor (beta chain) emerged from a study of shared clonotypes between healthy human individuals. As for this clone: Its antigen is still unknown.

For every subset, genomic DNA was evenly distributed across several immunoSEQ plates. The table came from immunoSEQ multiplex PCR; TCRdb's copy has only in-frame clones and leaves some out. The top ten clones hold 0.36% of a sample with roughly 2,500,000 clones, 80% to 95% of them seen once. Study-level points and caveats: Richness estimates generally favored naive over memory subsets. Donor scarcity curtailed the genetic and exposure-history diversity represented herein. Rarefaction showed sorted-subset sequencing was incomplete despite large depth.

Germline V CDR1 and CDR2: SGHKS, YYEKEE (reference sequence). This CDR3 spans 13 amino acids. V was pared by 5 bases and J by 1 base, with 7 bases between. V usage is TRBV5-5 and J usage is TRBJ1-3; D is ambiguous. The source material was naive CD4+ T cells from PBMCs. Documented subset: CD45RA+ positively selected. The sequence was collected from a young man in good health. Some clones in this sample may be carry-over from other donors' samples. DNA of the CDR3: TGTGCCAGCAGGGAGGTTTCTGGAAACACCATATATTTT. This gives the protein CASREVSGNTIYF. Full variable domain (remainder filled in from reference TRBV5-5 and TRBJ1-3): DAGVTQSPTHLIKTRGQQVTLRCSPISGHKSVSWYQQVLGQGPQFIFQYYEKEERGRGNFPDRFSARQFPNYSSELNVNALLLGDSALYLCASREVSGNTIYFGEGSWLTVV.